The present T cell receptor beta chain was sequenced within a study of blood T cell repertoires in COVID-19. Study-level information: COVID-19 samples from acute and convalescent phases originated in the United States, Italy and Spain. In each case, the material was cDNA or gDNA derived from T cells, B-cell-depleted T cells, or PBMCs.

CDR1 KGHSH and CDR2 LQKENI come from the germline V gene. This CDR3 spans 15 amino acids. V was trimmed by 6 bases and J by 0 bases, leaving 14 bases between them. In the authors' workflow: Amplification of reference gene primers provided the estimated nucleated cell counts. Sequencing used immunoSEQ multiplex PCR; TCRdb keeps in-frame clones, though not all of them. D and trimming come from the DNA, and the V and J calls and clone size come from that table. The sample lists 200,000 to 250,000 clones; less than 85% were seen once. Those enrolled in Seattle joined during active infection and were followed longitudinally afterward.

Sequencing used peripheral blood. This chain uses TRBV18 with TRBJ1-1; D call uncertain. The origin of this receptor is an elderly woman with COVID-19, enrolled during active disease. CDR3 region: CASSPRWEMNTEAFF. Here the CDR3 DNA reads TGTGCCAGCTCGCCCCGTTGGGAGATGAACACTGAAGCTTTCTTT.